One and the same sample provided the 28 T cell receptor beta chains below, sequenced in a study of tumor and adjacent non-tumor tissue in lung cancer. TCRbeta libraries were built with three rounds of nested PCR, modified from ARM-PCR. TCRdb passed the multiplex PCR reads through MiXCR, listing each CDR3 protein once. This sample has some 93,000 distinct CDR3 sequences, with 67% found just once. RNA was extracted from bulk tissue without any cell sorting. Sequences were obtained from lung tumor tissue. All receptors derive from a man aged 55 to 70 with non-small cell lung cancer.

This chain links TRBV6-1 with TRBJ1-2; TRBD1 might be the D (6 bases). The CDR3 has 18 amino acids. Per germline, CDR1 MNHNS and CDR2 SASEGT. Trimming took off 6 bases at V and 2 bases at J, with 25 bases between the two ends. CDR3 protein: CASRSNTSGRGGNYGYTF. CDR3 nucleotides: TGTGCCAGCAGATCAAACACGTCCGGGAGAGGGGGGAACTATGGCTACACCTTC.

The V call is TRBV29-1, the J call TRBJ1-3; the D gene is possibly TRBD1 (5 bases). This CDR3 has 12 amino acids. Per germline, CDR1 SQVTM and CDR2 ANQGSEA. Trimming removed 6 bases at V and 12 bases at J, with 18 bases between. This CDR3 reads CSVGTPGNVIYF. In DNA form, the CDR3 reads TGCAGCGTCGGGACGCCTGGAAACGTCATATATTTT. Based on the CDR3 plus reference TRBV29-1 and TRBJ1-3, the full variable domain is SAVISQKPSRDICQRGTSLTIQCQVDSQVTMMFWYRQQPGQSLTLIATANQGSEATYESGFVIDKFPISRPNLTFSTLTVSNMSPEDSSIYLCSVGTPGNVIYFGEGSWLTVV.

Concerning this clonotype itself: One base away lies a much larger clone, so this may be a sequencing read error. The genes are TRBV28 and TRBJ2-3; D is possibly TRBD1 (5 bases). Germline V gene lookup returns CDR1 MDHEN and CDR2 SYDVKM. The CDR3 consists of 16 residues. The CDR3 reads CVSRQLQGKGTDTQYF. The CDR3, as DNA: TGTGTCAGCAGACAACTTCAGGGTAAAGGGACAGATACGCAGTATTTT.

The chain employs TRBV11-3 and TRBJ2-7; D possibly matches TRBD1 or TRBD2 (5 bases each). Germline values: CDR1 SGHNT, CDR2 YENEEA. Trimming took 5 bases from V and 9 from J, leaving 17 bases between them. The CDR3 contains 13 residues. The CDR3 sequence is CASSGGRLGVQYF. The CDR3 coding sequence is TGTGCCAGCAGCGGGGGACGGCTAGGTGTGCAGTACTTC.

This clonotype was observed once. Since the CDR3 does not end with the conserved phenylalanine or tryptophan, this likely comes from a read error. No DNA is shown, since the ends of the CDR3 on it are uncertain; the CDR3 is the one TCRdb lists. The chain recombines TRBV10-3 with TRBJ2-2; the DNA was not used to check the table's D call, TRBD2. The CDR3 spans 16 amino acids, including both terminal residues. The germline V gene encodes CDR1 ENHRY and CDR2 SYGVKD. The CDR3 region is CTISESAKRGSGELSS.

As concerns this clonotype: Relative to the germline gene, one junction end is altered; a read error may explain this. CDR3 in amino acids: CASSTTSGRARSTNERFF. The CDR3 nucleotides are TGTGCGAGCAGCACCACTAGCGGGAGGGCCCGATCTACTAATGAGCGGTTCTTC. This chain links TRBV11-2 with TRBJ2-1; 13 nucleotides match TRBD2. CDR1 SGHAT and CDR2 FQNNGV come from the germline V gene. The CDR3 runs 18 residues.

V and J are TRBV2 and TRBJ1-5; 12 bases agree with TRBD1. V lost 3 bases to trimming and J lost 4 bases; unmatched junction nucleotides: 16. The CDR3 sequence is 20 residues long. CDR1 is SNHLY and CDR2 is FYNNEI in the germline V gene. The CDR3 DNA sequence: TGTGCCAGCAGTGATTCCCACGGGACAGGGGGCAGGTTAGGGAATCAGCCCCAGCATTTT. It translates to CASSDSHGTGGRLGNQPQHF.

This chain joins TRBV20-1 and TRBJ2-7; D is unclear. The CDR3 has 16 residues. The germline gives CDR1 DFQATT, CDR2 SNEGSKA (reference sequence). V gave up 6 bases and J gave up 5 bases, with 26 bases separating them. CDR3 sequence: CSAKRWEVLSSNEQYF. The CDR3 nucleotides read TGCAGTGCCAAACGTTGGGAAGTTTTGAGCAGCAACGAGCAGTACTTC.

On this clonotype: The junction and the germline gene differ at one end; a read error may be behind it. The gene calls are TRBV29-1 and TRBJ2-1, with TRBD2 identical over 13 bases. Germline V gives CDR1 SQVTM, CDR2 ANQGSEA. This CDR3 spans 14 amino acids. CDR3 coding DNA: TGCAGCCTGTGGACTAGCGGGAGACCCAATGAGGAGTTCTTC. It translates to CSLWTSGRPNEEFF.

Of note for this clonotype: The conserved phenylalanine or tryptophan is not found at the CDR3 terminus, so this likely reflects a read error. The chain links TRBV4-2 to TRBJ2-7; D remains ambiguous. CDR1 is LGHNA, CDR2 YNFKEQ, per germline. CDR3 size: 12 residues. The CDR3: CASSQDGHEQYL. In DNA form, the CDR3 reads TGTGCCAGTAGCCAAGACGGCCACGAGCAGTACTTG.

This rearrangement joins TRBV5-5 to TRBJ2-1; D may correspond to TRBD1 or TRBD2 (5 bases each). The CDR3 length is 15 residues. V was clipped by 8 bases and J by 5 bases, with 20 bases between them. CDR1 is SGHKS and CDR2 is YYEKEE in the germline V gene (reference sequence). CDR3 sequence (DNA): TGTGCCAGTAGGGTTGGGGGTGTAGGACACAATGAGCAGTTCTTC. Amino acid sequence: CASRVGGVGHNEQFF.

Details on this clonotype: The junction departs from the called germline gene at one end, perhaps through a read error. J is TRBJ1-6 and V is TRBV6-1, with 7 bases aligning to TRBD1. The V gene's germline CDR1 is MNHNS and CDR2 SASEGT. This CDR3 is built from 15 residues. The CDR3 bases are TGCGCCAGCTGTGCCCGCAGGGGGAATAATTCAGCCCTCCACTTT. This gives the protein CASCARRGNNSALHF.

A note on this clonotype: The junction departs from the called germline gene at one end, perhaps through a read error. The CDR3 here is CASNQAQGYGYTF. CDR3 coding DNA: TGTGCCAGCAACCAAGCTCAAGGCTATGGCTACACCTTC. The rearrangement joins TRBV4-2 to TRBJ1-2; no definite D call. The CDR3 sequence is 13 residues long. Germline loops: CDR1 LGHNA, CDR2 YNFKEQ.

The V and J genes are TRBV29-1 and TRBJ2-5; D remains unclear. CDR3 size: 15 residues. The germline V gene has CDR1 SQVTM and CDR2 ANQGSEA. The V and J ends lost 6 bases and 9 bases respectively, with 26 bases between them. CDR3: CSVARTPWILESQYF. The CDR3 nucleotides read TGCAGCGTAGCCCGGACGCCTTGGATCCTCGAGTCCCAGTACTTC.

This clonotype has a count of ten or more. This chain joins TRBV11-2 and TRBJ1-3; TRBD1 might be the D (5 bases). The V end lost 11 bases, the J end lost 2 bases, and 13 bases lay between the germline ends. The CDR3 runs to 13 residues. From germline, CDR1 is SGHAT and CDR2 FQNNGV. Here the CDR3 reads CASAQGAGNTIYF. The CDR3 DNA reads as TGTGCCTCAGCCCAGGGAGCTGGAAACACCATATATTTT.

This rearrangement joins TRBV6-2 or TRBV6-3 to TRBJ1-5; 7 bases agree with TRBD1. V was pared by 2 bases and J by 7 bases, with 11 bases of the junction left unmatched. Germline V gives CDR1 MNHEY, CDR2 SVGEGT. CDR3 length equals 16 residues. CDR3 nucleotides: TGTGCCAGCAGTTACGATGGACAGGTTGACAGCCAGCCCCAGCATTTT. Its protein is CASSYDGQVDSQPQHF.

Notes on this clonotype: A much larger clonotype is one base distant, so this may be a read error. V usage is TRBV7-9 and J usage is TRBJ2-7; the D gene is possibly TRBD1 (6 bases). Trimming removed 7 bases from V and 5 bases from J, with 15 bases in between. Germline V gene data show CDR1 as SEHNR and CDR2 as FQNEAQ (reference sequence). CDR3 length equals 13 residues. CDR3 loop: CASTRTVKNEQYF. CDR3 DNA: TGTGCCAGCACCAGGACAGTGAAAAACGAGCAGTACTTC.

To note about this clonotype: Mismatch with germline at one junction end may stem from a read error. This chain joins TRBV4-1 and TRBJ2-1; D might be TRBD1 (6 bases). Per germline, CDR1 MGHRA and CDR2 YSYEKL. The CDR3 runs to 15 residues. CDR3: CVSSQVGTWDNEQFF. DNA of the CDR3: TGCGTCAGCAGCCAAGTCGGGACATGGGACAATGAGCAGTTCTTC.

Concerning this clonotype: One end of the junction does not line up with germline, which may come from a read error. The genes are TRBV19 and TRBJ1-5; unclear D gene. This CDR3 has 15 amino acids. The germline V gene has CDR1 LNHDA and CDR2 SQIVND (reference sequence). Here the CDR3 reads CASSIIRGSNEPQHF. CDR3 in DNA: TGTGCCAGTAGTATTATACGGGGAAGCAATGAGCCCCAGCATTTT.

This clonotype was seen ten or more times. This chain links TRBV5-1 with TRBJ2-5; the match to TRBD1 covers 7 bases. From germline, CDR1 is SGHRS and CDR2 YFSETQ. V dropped 3 bases and J dropped 2; count of bases not matched to a gene: 4. This CDR3 is built from 14 residues. The DNA of the CDR3 is TGCGCCAGCAGCTCCTCACAGGGGCAAGAGACCCAGTACTTC. This codes for CASSSSQGQETQYF.

The CDR3 coding sequence is TGTGATAGCAGCTTGAGCTGGGGGGCCACAGATACGCAGTATTTT. This encodes CDSSLSWGATDTQYF. The chain carries TRBV5-5 and TRBJ2-3; D assignment may be TRBD1 or TRBD2 (6 bases each). From germline, CDR1 is SGHKS and CDR2 YYEKEE (reference sequence). The CDR3 has 15 amino acids.

Points on this clonotype: The CDR3 carries no conserved terminal phenylalanine or tryptophan, so it likely arises from a read error. It is unclear where the CDR3 begins or ends on the DNA, so no DNA is shown, and the CDR3 is as TCRdb lists it. This chain links TRBV11-2 with TRBJ1-2. 14 amino acids form the CDR3, both terminal residues included. The germline gives CDR1 SGHAT, CDR2 FQNNGV. The CDR3 spells CDSSFGRLNYGYTL.

About this clonotype: This may be a read error: a much more frequent sequence differs by one nucleotide. This sequence joins TRBV30 and TRBJ1-1; D unresolved. The CDR3 covers 14 residues. Germline V lookup: CDR1 GTSNPN, CDR2 SVGIG (reference sequence). The CDR3 protein is CVWRVGDWGTEAFF. In DNA, the CDR3 is TGTGTCTGGAGGGTAGGCGACTGGGGAACTGAAGCTTTCTTT.

This clonotype was seen a single time. One end of the junction varies from germline; a read error may be responsible. V is TRBV6-2 or TRBV6-3 and J is TRBJ2-1; perhaps TRBD2 as D (6 bases). Germline CDR1 is MNHEY and CDR2 is SVGEGT. The CDR3 is 12 amino acids. The CDR3 DNA reads as TGTGCCAGTAGTCCGACCCCCGCGGGGCAGATCTTC. This codes for CASSPTPAGQIF.

Turning to this clonotype: A read error is likely, as this CDR3 ends without the conserved phenylalanine or tryptophan. The chain recombines TRBV29-1 with TRBJ2-3; the match to TRBD1 covers 10 bases. Germline CDR1 SQVTM, CDR2 ANQGSEA. J was trimmed by 4 bases and V by 5 bases; bases with no gene match: 6. This CDR3 is built from 14 residues. The CDR3 loop is CSVTGQGIADTQYS. CDR3 sequence (DNA): TGCAGCGTTACGGGACAGGGGATTGCAGATACGCAGTATTCT.

The chain uses TRBV4-2 and TRBJ2-2, with 9 bases matching TRBD1. The CDR3 has 15 residues. Germline CDR1 and CDR2: LGHNA and YNFKEQ. V lost 6 bases to trimming and J lost 9 bases; unmatched junction nucleotides: 11. DNA of the CDR3: TGTGCCAGCAGACAACCGGGACAGGGAACCAGGGAGCTGTTTTTT. This gives the protein CASRQPGQGTRELFF.

Details on this clonotype: Without the conserved terminal phenylalanine or tryptophan, this CDR3 likely stems from a read error. It is unclear where the CDR3 begins or ends on the DNA, so no DNA is shown, and the CDR3 is as TCRdb lists it. The chain links TRBV6-2 or TRBV6-3 to TRBJ2-1; no DNA check was done on the table's D call, TRBD2. The CDR3 numbers 14 amino acids, ends counted. Germline CDR1 is MNHEY and CDR2 is SVGEGT. The CDR3 is CASSPSGTSVELFI.

Points on this clonotype: This could be a read error, since a much larger clone is one nucleotide away. The chain couples TRBV5-1 to TRBJ2-1; 7 nucleotides match TRBD2. CDR3 length: 18 amino acids. The germline gives CDR1 SGHRS, CDR2 YFSETQ. Here the CDR3 DNA reads TGCGCCAGCCAGTTCACCAAGTATGGGGGGGACTCCTACACTGAGCAGTTCTTC. Its protein product is CASQFTKYGGDSYTEQFF.